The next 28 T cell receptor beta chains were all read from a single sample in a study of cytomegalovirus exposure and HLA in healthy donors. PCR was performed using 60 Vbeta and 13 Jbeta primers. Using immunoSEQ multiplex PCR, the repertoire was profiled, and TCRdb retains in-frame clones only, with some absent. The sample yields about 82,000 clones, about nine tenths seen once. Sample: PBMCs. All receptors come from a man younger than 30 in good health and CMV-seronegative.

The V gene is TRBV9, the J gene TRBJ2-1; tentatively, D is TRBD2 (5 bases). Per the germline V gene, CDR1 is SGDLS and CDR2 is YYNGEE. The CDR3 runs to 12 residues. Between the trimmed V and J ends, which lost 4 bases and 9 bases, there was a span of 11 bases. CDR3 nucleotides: TGTGCCAGCAGCCCGGGGAGTAGTGAGCAGTTCTTC. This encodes CASSPGSSEQFF.

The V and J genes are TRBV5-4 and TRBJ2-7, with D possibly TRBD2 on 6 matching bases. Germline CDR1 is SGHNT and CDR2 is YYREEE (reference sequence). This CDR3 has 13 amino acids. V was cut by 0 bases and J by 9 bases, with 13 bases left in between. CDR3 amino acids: CASSLEAGTLQYF. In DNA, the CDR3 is TGTGCCAGCAGCTTGGAGGCTGGGACTTTGCAGTACTTC.

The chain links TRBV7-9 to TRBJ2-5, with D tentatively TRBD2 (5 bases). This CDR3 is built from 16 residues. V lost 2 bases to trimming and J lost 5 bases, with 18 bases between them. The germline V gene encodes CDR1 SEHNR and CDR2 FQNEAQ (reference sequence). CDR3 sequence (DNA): TGTGCCAGCAGCTTAATGCGGACCGGGCGCGGGGAGACCCAGTACTTC. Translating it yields CASSLMRTGRGETQYF.

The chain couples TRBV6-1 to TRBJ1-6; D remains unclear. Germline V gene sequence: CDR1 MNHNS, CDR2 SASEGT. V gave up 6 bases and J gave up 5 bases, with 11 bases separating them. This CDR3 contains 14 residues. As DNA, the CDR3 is TGTGCCAGCAGGCCGCCAGAGGATAATTCACCCCTCCACTTT. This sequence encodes CASRPPEDNSPLHF.

CDR3 nucleotide sequence: TGTGCCAGCAGTAGGCACAGAGGAAACACCATATATTTT. The encoded protein is CASSRHRGNTIYF. The rearrangement joins TRBV25-1 to TRBJ1-3; the D is unclear. The CDR3 contains 13 residues. CDR1 and CDR2 from the germline V gene are MGHDK and SYGVNS. Trimming shortened V by 5 bases and J by 4 bases, and 9 bases separated the two germline ends.

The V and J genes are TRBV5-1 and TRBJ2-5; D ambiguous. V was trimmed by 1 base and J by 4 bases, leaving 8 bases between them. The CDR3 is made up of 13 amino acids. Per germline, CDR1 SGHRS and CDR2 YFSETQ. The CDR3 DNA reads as TGCGCCAGCAGCTTGTATGAGCGAGAGACCCAGTACTTC. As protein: CASSLYERETQYF.

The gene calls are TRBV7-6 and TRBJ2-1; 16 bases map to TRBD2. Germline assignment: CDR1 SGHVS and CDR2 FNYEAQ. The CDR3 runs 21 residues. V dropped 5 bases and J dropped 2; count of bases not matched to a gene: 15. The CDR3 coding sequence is TGTGCCAGCAGCGTTACTCCGGGACTAGCGGGAGGGCGGGGGGCCTACAATGAGCAGTTCTTC. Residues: CASSVTPGLAGGRGAYNEQFF. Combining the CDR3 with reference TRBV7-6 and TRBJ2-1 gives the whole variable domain GAGVSQSPRYKVTKRGQDVALRCDPISGHVSLYWYRQALGQGPEFLTYFNYEAQQDKSGLPNDRFSAERPEGSISTLTIQRTEQRDSAMYRCASSVTPGLAGGRGAYNEQFFGPGTRLTVL.

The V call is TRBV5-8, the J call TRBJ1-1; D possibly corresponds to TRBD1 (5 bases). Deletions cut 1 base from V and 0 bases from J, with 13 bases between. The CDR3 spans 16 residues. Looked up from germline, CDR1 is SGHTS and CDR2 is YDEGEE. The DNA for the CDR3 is TGTGCCAGCAGCTTGCTCCTCAGGGTTGTGAACACTGAAGCTTTCTTT. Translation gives CASSLLLRVVNTEAFF.

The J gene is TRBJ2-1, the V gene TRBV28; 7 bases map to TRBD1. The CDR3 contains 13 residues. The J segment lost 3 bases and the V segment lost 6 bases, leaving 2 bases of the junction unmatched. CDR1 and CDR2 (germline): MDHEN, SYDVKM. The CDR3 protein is CASSRDSYNEQFF. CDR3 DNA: TGTGCCAGCAGCAGGGACAGCTACAATGAGCAGTTCTTC.

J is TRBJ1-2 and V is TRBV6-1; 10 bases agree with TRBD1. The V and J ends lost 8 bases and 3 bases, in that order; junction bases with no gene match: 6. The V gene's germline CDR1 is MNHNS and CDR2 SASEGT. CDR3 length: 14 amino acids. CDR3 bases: TGTGCCAGCGATCCAGGACAGGGGGACTATGGCTACACCTTC. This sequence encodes CASDPGQGDYGYTF.

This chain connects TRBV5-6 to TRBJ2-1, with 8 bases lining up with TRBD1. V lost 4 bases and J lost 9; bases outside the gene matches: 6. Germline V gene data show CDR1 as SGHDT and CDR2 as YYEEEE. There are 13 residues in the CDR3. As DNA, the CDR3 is TGTGCCAGCAGCACGACAGGGGTCGGTGAGCAGTTCTTC. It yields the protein CASSTTGVGEQFF.

As DNA, the CDR3 is TGTGCCAGCAGCCCAGTCCCCGCTAGCAGCGCGAAAGTCTACGAGCAGTACTTC. Amino acid sequence: CASSPVPASSAKVYEQYF. The chain is built from TRBV7-7 and TRBJ2-7, with D perhaps TRBD2 (5 bases). V shed 5 bases and J shed 3 bases, with 26 bases lying between them. This CDR3 is 18 amino acids long. The V gene's germline CDR1 is SSHAT and CDR2 FNYEAQ (reference sequence).

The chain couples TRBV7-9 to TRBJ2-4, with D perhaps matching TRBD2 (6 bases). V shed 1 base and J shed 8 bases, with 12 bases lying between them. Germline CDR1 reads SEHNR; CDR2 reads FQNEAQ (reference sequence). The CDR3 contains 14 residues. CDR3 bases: TGTGCCAGCAGCTTAGAGACTAGGGCAGACATTCAGTACTTC. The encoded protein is CASSLETRADIQYF.

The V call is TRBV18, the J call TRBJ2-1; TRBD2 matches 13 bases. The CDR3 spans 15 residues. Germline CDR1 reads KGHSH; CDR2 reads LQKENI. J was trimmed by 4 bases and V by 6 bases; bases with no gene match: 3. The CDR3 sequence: CASSRTSGSYNEQFF. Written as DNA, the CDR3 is TGTGCCAGCTCCCGGACTAGCGGGAGTTACAATGAGCAGTTCTTC. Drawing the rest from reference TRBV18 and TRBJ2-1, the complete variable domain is NAGVMQNPRHLVRRRGQEARLRCSPMKGHSHVYWYRQLPEEGLKFMVYLQKENIIDESGMPKERFSAEFPKEGPSILRIQQVVRGDSAAYFCASSRTSGSYNEQFFGPGTRLTVL.

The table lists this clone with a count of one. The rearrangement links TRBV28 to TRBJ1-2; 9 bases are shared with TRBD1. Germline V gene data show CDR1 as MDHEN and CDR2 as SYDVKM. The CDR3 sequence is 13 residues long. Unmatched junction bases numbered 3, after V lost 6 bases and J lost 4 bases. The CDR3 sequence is CASRDRGAYGYTF. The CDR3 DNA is TGTGCCAGCAGAGACAGGGGGGCCTATGGCTACACCTTC.

The CDR3 region is CASSEARAGEPYEQYF. CDR3 nucleotides: TGTGCCAGCAGTGAAGCGCGCGCAGGGGAACCCTACGAGCAGTACTTC. The chain recombines TRBV2 with TRBJ2-7; D possibly corresponds to TRBD1 (6 bases). This CDR3 spans 16 amino acids. Per the germline V gene, CDR1 is SNHLY and CDR2 is FYNNEI. The V and J ends lost 0 bases and 2 bases respectively, with 14 bases between them.

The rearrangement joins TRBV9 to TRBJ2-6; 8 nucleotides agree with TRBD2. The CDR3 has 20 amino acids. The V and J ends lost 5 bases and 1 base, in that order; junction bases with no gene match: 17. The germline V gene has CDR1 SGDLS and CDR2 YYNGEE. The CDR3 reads CASSPSGTSGLGSGANVLTF. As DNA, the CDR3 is TGTGCCAGCAGTCCGTCCGGGACTAGTGGGTTAGGGTCTGGGGCCAACGTCCTGACTTTC.

The chain's CDR3 is CASSLLAAGGNTEAFF. In DNA form, the CDR3 reads TGTGCCAGCAGTTTACTCGCAGCCGGGGGAAACACTGAAGCTTTCTTT. The chain carries TRBV27 and TRBJ1-1, with a possible D match to TRBD1 (5 bases). CDR1 and CDR2 (germline): MNHEY, SMNVEV (reference sequence). Trimming took 2 bases from V and 2 from J, leaving 15 bases between them. CDR3 length: 16 residues.

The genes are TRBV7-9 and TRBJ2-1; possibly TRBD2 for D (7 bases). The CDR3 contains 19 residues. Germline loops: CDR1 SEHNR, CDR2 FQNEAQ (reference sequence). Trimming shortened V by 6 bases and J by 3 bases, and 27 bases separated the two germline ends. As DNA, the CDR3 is TGTGCCAGCAGAAAAACAGGGCGACAGCGGGGATTCTTCTACAATGAGCAGTTCTTC. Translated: CASRKTGRQRGFFYNEQFF.

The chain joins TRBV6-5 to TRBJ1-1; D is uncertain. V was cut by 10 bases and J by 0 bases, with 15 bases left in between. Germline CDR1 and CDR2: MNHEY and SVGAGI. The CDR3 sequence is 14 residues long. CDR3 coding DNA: TGTGCCACCGAGCGCCTCGGGGTGAACACTGAAGCTTTCTTT. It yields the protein CATERLGVNTEAFF.

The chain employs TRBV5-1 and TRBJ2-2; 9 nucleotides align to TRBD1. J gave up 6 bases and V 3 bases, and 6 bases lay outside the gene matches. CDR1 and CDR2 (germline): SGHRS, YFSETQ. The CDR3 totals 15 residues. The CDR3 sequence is CASSSQGQGSGELFF. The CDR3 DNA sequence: TGCGCCAGCAGCTCACAAGGACAGGGGTCCGGGGAGCTGTTTTTT.

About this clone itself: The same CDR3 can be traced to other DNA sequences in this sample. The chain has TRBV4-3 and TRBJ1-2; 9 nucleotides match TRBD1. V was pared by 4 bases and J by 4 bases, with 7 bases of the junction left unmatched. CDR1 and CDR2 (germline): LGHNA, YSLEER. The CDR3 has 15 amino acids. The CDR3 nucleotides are TGCGCCAGCAGCCCCGGGACAGGGACCGGCTATGGCTACACCTTC. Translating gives CASSPGTGTGYGYTF.

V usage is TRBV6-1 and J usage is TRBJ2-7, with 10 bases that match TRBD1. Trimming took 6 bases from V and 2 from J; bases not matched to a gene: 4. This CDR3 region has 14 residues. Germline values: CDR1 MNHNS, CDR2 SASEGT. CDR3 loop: CASRPGQGTYEQYF. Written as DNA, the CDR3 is TGTGCCAGCAGACCGGGACAGGGGACCTACGAGCAGTACTTC.

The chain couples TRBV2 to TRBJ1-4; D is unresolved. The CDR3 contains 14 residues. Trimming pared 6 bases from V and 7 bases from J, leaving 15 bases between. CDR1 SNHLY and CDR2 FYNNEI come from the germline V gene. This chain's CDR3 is CASRERYLTEKLFF. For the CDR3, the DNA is TGTGCCAGCAGGGAACGGTATTTAACTGAAAAACTGTTTTTT.

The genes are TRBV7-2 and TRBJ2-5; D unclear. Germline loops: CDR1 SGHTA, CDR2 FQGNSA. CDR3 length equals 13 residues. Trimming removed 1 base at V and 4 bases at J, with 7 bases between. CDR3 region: CASSLEPLETQYF. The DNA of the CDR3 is TGTGCCAGCAGCTTAGAGCCCTTAGAGACCCAGTACTTC.

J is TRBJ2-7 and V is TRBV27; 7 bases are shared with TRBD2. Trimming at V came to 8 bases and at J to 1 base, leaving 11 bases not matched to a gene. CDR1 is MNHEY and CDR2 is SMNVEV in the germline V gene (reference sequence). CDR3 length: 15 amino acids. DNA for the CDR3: TGTGCCAGCGCCTGGGGGGAGGGAAGATCCTACGAGCAGTACTTC. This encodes CASAWGEGRSYEQYF.

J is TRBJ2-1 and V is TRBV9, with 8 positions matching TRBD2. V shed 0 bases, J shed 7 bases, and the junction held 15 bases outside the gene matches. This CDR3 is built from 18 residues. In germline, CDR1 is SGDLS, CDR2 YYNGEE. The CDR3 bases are TGTGCCAGCAGCGTAGGCATAGGCGCGGGAGGTATCTTTAATGAGCAGTTCTTC. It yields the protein CASSVGIGAGGIFNEQFF.

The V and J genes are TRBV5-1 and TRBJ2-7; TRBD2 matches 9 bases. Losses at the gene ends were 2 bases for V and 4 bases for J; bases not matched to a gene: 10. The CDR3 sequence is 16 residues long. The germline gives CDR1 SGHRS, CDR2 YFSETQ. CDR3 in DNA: TGCGCCAGCAGCTTCCCCGCCGGGACTAGCAGGTACGAGCAGTACTTC. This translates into CASSFPAGTSRYEQYF.